This T cell receptor beta chain originates from a study of T cell responses to AZD1222 COVID-19 vaccine (dated by TCRdb to the early 2020s). General notes on the study: AZD1222 recipients whose second dose came at about 4 weeks and those whose second dose came at about 12 weeks were combined into one group, since spike-specific TCR depth and breadth did not differ between the two schedules. Trial participants were enrolled by age into 18-55, 56-69 and 70-plus year subgroups, with around 150, 28 and 57 TCR-sequenced participants respectively. TCR sequencing was performed for 230 to 250 trial participants, of whom approximately 200 were given two doses of AZD1222 and around 26 were given two doses of MenACWY control vaccine.

The CDR3 regions of human TCRbeta chains were analyzed by immunosequencing. The original pipeline was this. Repertoire TCRs were matched against a reference library of SARS-CoV-2-specific TCRs generated with the MIRA antigen-specificity platform. Breadth was defined as the fraction of unique TCRs that were SARS-CoV-2-associated. Depth was defined as the fraction of total T cells that were SARS-CoV-2-associated. Using the MIRA data, each spike-specific TCR was mapped to the spike region that the TCR reacts to and placed in a CD4 or CD8 class. Log10-transformed breadth and depth values were compared by one-way ANOVA with Sidak's multiple comparisons tests. Here the immuneACCESS table is served through TCRdb, limited to in-frame sequences with V and J called. Missing clones are a known gap in these copies; in checked studies unresolved V genes cover under half, and the rest lacks a known reason. That table gives V, J and clone size, and the DNA gave D and trimming. The sample table lists more than 100,000 clones, approximately 90% of them with a count of one. The top ten clonotypes cover around 7.7% of the sample.

The paper as a whole reports these results and caveats: Conclusions about previously exposed vaccinees are limited, since just five or six AZD1222 recipients were seropositive for SARS-CoV-2 at baseline. Participants were mostly white British and included more females than males, and it was suggested by the authors that clonal diversity may have been underestimated. After two AZD1222 doses, both the breadth and the depth of spike-specific TCRs were significantly higher than at day 0 and than in MenACWY recipients. Nearly half of unique spike-specific TCRs reportedly recognized epitopes outside regions mutated in the B.1.351 and B.1.1.7 variants. In the small 56-69-year group, the increase in depth fell short of significance, most likely because of low power. Because no day 14 peak-response samples were available, repertoires were characterized only after the peak T cell response. CD4 TCRs associated with the vaccine covered the entire spike protein, and the dominant responses were in regions 160-218 and 743-854.

The sample's time point label, decoded: baseline before first vaccination. Vaccinee samples came from UK trials COV001 and COV002, including a single-blind randomized controlled phase 2/3 trial of AZD1222 (ChAdOx1 nCoV-19) in healthy adults. Trial participant PBMC samples were collected at day 0 and day 28 after the second dose for TCRbeta chain sequencing. Inclusive of the bounding cysteine and phenylalanine, the CDR3 is 17 residues long. The retained sequence is limited to the CDR3, 51 bases, with the frame set at the first base. Trimmed from V: 1 base; trimmed from J: 6 bases; junction bases lacking a gene match: 8. The germline V gene (reference sequence) provides CDR1 LGHDT and CDR2 YNNKEL. Of note for this clone: Its antigen is not yet known. Qualities for individual bases were not recorded, and no much larger clone is one base off.

The V and J segments used are TRBV3-1 (or the pseudogene TRBV3-2) and TRBJ2-2, with TRBD2 matching 10 junction bases. The sequence was obtained from an adult in good health. The specimen was peripheral blood, collected on day 0 of AZD1222 vaccination. The nucleotide sequence reads as follows: TGTGCCAGCAGCCAAGGGAGCGGGGGGGCTGGCTCCGGGGAGCTGTTTTTT. It encodes CASSQGSGGAGSGELFF.